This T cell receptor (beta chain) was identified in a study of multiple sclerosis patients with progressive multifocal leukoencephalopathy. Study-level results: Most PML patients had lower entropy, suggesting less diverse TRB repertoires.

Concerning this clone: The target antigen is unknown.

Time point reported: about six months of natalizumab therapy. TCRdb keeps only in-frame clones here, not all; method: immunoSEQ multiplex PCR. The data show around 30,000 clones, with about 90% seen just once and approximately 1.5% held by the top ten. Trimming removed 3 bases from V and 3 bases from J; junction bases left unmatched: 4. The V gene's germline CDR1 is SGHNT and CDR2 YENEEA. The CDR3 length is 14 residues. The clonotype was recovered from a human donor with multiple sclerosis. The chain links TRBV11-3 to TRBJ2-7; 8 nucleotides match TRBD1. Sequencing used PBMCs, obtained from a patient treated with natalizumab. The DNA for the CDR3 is TGTGCCAGCAGCTTTTCCGGGACAGGCTACGAGCAGTACTTC. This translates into CASSFSGTGYEQYF.